This T cell receptor beta chain was obtained from a study of siplizumab effects on memory and regulatory T cells. Around 10^5 TCR templates underwent assay in every sample. Libraries were prepared by immunoSEQ multiplex PCR; TCRdb keeps only in-frame clonotypes and omits some of them. The table has over 100,000 clones, over 85% seen once; the top ten hold 0.55% to 0.7%. Points on this clone: The antigen is undetermined.

V was shortened by 0 bases and J by 0 bases, with 12 bases between the two germline ends. The CDR3 has 17 residues. The germline V gene encodes CDR1 MNHEY and CDR2 SMNVEV (reference sequence). Study findings and constraints: Naive or memory phenotype assignment was not possible for roughly 75-95% of proliferating CD4+ or CD8+ clones.

Material for sequencing was Tregs sorted from blood. This sequence joins TRBV27 and TRBJ2-1; no clear D gene. This receptor was identified in a human donor in good health. The CDR3 here is CASSLSPQGFSYNEQFF. DNA for the CDR3: TGTGCCAGCAGTTTATCGCCCCAAGGGTTCTCCTACAATGAGCAGTTCTTC.